A single sample gave rise to the 18 T cell receptor beta chains below, sequenced in a study of blood T cell repertoires in COVID-19. Profiled with immunoSEQ multiplex PCR; TCRdb holds only in-frame clones, not every one. The table has about 11,000 clones, 80% to 90% seen once; the top ten hold 10% to 11%. The specimen sequenced was peripheral blood. The origin of the receptors is a human donor in a cohort sampled during active COVID-19.

This rearrangement joins TRBV9 to TRBJ2-1; D not resolved. Trimming took off 0 bases at V and 5 bases at J, with 6 bases between the two ends. The germline V gene has CDR1 SGDLS and CDR2 YYNGEE. The CDR3 consists of 13 residues. The chain's CDR3 is CASSVVPDNEQFF. The CDR3 coding sequence is TGTGCCAGCAGCGTAGTCCCGGACAATGAGCAGTTCTTC.

This sequence joins TRBV19 and TRBJ2-5, with D possibly being TRBD1 (6 bases). Germline CDR1 and CDR2: LNHDA and SQIVND (reference sequence). The CDR3 has 14 residues. Between the trimmed V and J ends, which lost 3 bases and 0 bases, there was a span of 8 bases. The CDR3: CASSIGGYQETQYF. The CDR3 DNA follows: TGTGCCAGTAGTATTGGGGGCTACCAAGAGACCCAGTACTTC.

The rearrangement uses TRBV7-9 and TRBJ2-1, with 8 bases lining up with TRBD2. The CDR3 has 16 residues. V trimming: 3 bases; J trimming: 1 base; junction bases outside the gene matches: 5. Germline V gene lookup returns CDR1 SEHNR and CDR2 FQNEAQ (reference sequence). CDR3 DNA: TGTGCCAGCAGCTTGACTCCTAGCGGGTCCTACAATGAGCAGTTCTTC. Protein sequence: CASSLTPSGSYNEQFF.

In its sample, this clone was seen a few times. J is TRBJ1-4 and V is TRBV5-4, with D maybe TRBD1 (5 bases). The V end lost 4 bases, the J end lost 6 bases, and 16 bases lay between the germline ends. CDR1 is SGHNT, CDR2 YYREEE, per germline (reference sequence). This CDR3 has 15 amino acids. CDR3 sequence reads: CASSPSGGRYEKLFF. The CDR3, as DNA: TGTGCCAGCAGCCCAAGCGGGGGGAGGTATGAAAAACTGTTTTTT.

The CDR3 spells CATSDNSGRGRQIYGYTF. The CDR3 DNA reads as TGTGCCACCAGTGACAACTCAGGGCGAGGACGACAAATCTATGGCTACACCTTC. J is TRBJ1-2 and V is TRBV24-1, with a tentative D call TRBD1 (5 bases). The CDR3 is 18 residues long. Trimming took 4 bases from V and 4 from J, leaving 24 bases between them. Per the germline V gene, CDR1 is KGHDR and CDR2 is SFDVKD.

The genes are TRBV7-2 and TRBJ1-5, with TRBD1 matching over 8 bases. CDR3 length equals 15 residues. Germline CDR1 is SGHTA and CDR2 is FQGNSA. The V and J ends lost 5 bases and 1 base, in that order; junction bases with no gene match: 4. CDR3 in DNA: TGTGCCAGCAGCCGTACAGGGGGGAGCAATCAGCCCCAGCATTTT. Amino acid sequence: CASSRTGGSNQPQHF.

V usage is TRBV6-1 and J usage is TRBJ1-2; 8 nucleotides agree with TRBD1. CDR3 length equals 17 residues. CDR1 and CDR2 (germline): MNHNS, SASEGT. The ends lost 0 bases at V and 3 bases at J; junction bases unmatched: 9. CDR3 nucleotide sequence: TGTGCCAGCAGTGAAGCCGAGACAGGGGTCGGTGACTATGGCTACACCTTC. This translates into CASSEAETGVGDYGYTF.

This sequence joins TRBV18 and TRBJ2-1, with 11 bases aligning to TRBD2. Germline CDR1 is KGHSH and CDR2 is LQKENI. This CDR3 spans 17 amino acids. V was pared by 1 base and J by 6 bases, with 8 bases of the junction left unmatched. This chain's CDR3 is CASSPRRTSGGFNEQFF. CDR3 nucleotide sequence: TGTGCCAGCTCACCACGAAGAACTAGCGGGGGATTCAATGAGCAGTTCTTC.

V is TRBV28 and J is TRBJ2-3, with TRBD2 matching over 7 bases. Trimming removed 2 bases from V and 6 bases from J; junction bases left unmatched: 8. Germline-derived CDR1 and CDR2 are MDHEN and SYDVKM. There are 15 residues in the CDR3. For the CDR3, the DNA is TGTGCCAGCAGTTTAGCGGGGGTGACCGAGGATACGCAGTATTTT. This sequence encodes CASSLAGVTEDTQYF.

This clone was detected only a few times. This chain uses TRBV10-3 with TRBJ2-7; possible D gene TRBD2, 7 bases. CDR1 ENHRY and CDR2 SYGVKD come from the germline V gene. The CDR3 totals 17 residues. The V gene lost 8 bases and the J gene lost 0 bases, with 23 bases spanning the gap. The CDR3 is CAIARAGGPGSSYEQYF. Written as DNA, the CDR3 is TGTGCCATCGCCCGAGCCGGGGGGCCAGGGAGCTCCTACGAGCAGTACTTC.

The gene calls are TRBV18 and TRBJ1-2; unclear D gene. This CDR3 comprises 16 residues. Deletions cut 4 bases from V and 1 base from J, with 16 bases between. Per the germline V gene, CDR1 is KGHSH and CDR2 is LQKENI. The CDR3 reads CASSLSTLGGNYGYTF. In nucleotides, the CDR3 is TGTGCCAGCTCACTCAGTACCCTTGGAGGTAACTATGGCTACACCTTC.

This chain links TRBV7-9 with TRBJ1-2; no clear D gene. Germline CDR1 reads SEHNR; CDR2 reads FQNEAQ (reference sequence). Trimming removed 1 base at V and 2 bases at J, with 8 bases between. This CDR3 comprises 14 residues. The CDR3 protein is CASSLGAANYGYTF. In DNA form, the CDR3 reads TGTGCCAGCAGCTTAGGGGCAGCCAACTATGGCTACACCTTC. Using reference TRBV7-9 and TRBJ1-2 for the parts outside the CDR3, the full variable domain is DTGVSQNPRHKITKRGQNVTFRCDPISEHNRLYWYRQTLGQGPEFLTYFQNEAQLEKSRLLSDRFSAERPKGSFSTLEIQRTEQGDSAMYLCASSLGAANYGYTFGSGTRLTVV.

The chain combines TRBV6-4 with TRBJ2-1; 11 bases match TRBD1. The CDR3 has 14 amino acids. The J segment lost 7 bases and the V segment lost 5 bases, leaving 4 bases of the junction unmatched. Germline V CDR1 and CDR2: MRHNA, SNTAGT. The CDR3 region has the DNA TGTGCCAGCAGTCATGGACAGGGGGCAAATGAGCAGTTCTTC. Protein sequence: CASSHGQGANEQFF.

CDR3 coding DNA: TGTGCCAGCAGCTTAAAGCGGTCTAGCACAGATACGCAGTATTTT. Residues: CASSLKRSSTDTQYF. This sequence joins TRBV7-3 and TRBJ2-3; a weak D match, TRBD2 (5 bases). Trimming removed 1 base from V and 0 bases from J, with 8 bases in between. Looked up from germline, CDR1 is SGHTA and CDR2 is FQGTGA. The CDR3 runs 15 residues.

The V call is TRBV9, the J call TRBJ1-4; TRBD1 agrees at 9 bases. Losses at the gene ends were 3 bases for V and 0 bases for J; bases not matched to a gene: 6. Germline V lookup: CDR1 SGDLS, CDR2 YYNGEE. This CDR3 has 17 amino acids. CDR3 sequence (DNA): TGTGCCAGCAGCGGCCGGGACAGGGTCGCAACTAATGAAAAACTGTTTTTT. Residues: CASSGRDRVATNEKLFF.

The V and J genes are TRBV4-3 and TRBJ1-5; 8 bases match TRBD1. The CDR3 has 15 residues. The V segment lost 3 bases and the J segment 5 bases; nucleotides outside the gene matches: 6. Germline loops: CDR1 LGHNA, CDR2 YSLEER. The CDR3 loop is CASSQDRVKYQPQHF. In DNA form, the CDR3 reads TGCGCCAGCAGCCAGGACAGGGTAAAATATCAGCCCCAGCATTTT.

This clone appeared a single time. The V and J genes are TRBV7-9 and TRBJ2-2, with a possible D match to TRBD1 (5 bases). The CDR3 is 16 residues long. Trimming removed 3 bases at V and 2 bases at J, with 13 bases between. Germline-derived CDR1 and CDR2 are SEHNR and FQNEAQ (reference sequence). The CDR3 nucleotides are TGTGCCAGCAGCTTCAATGGCAGGGTCAACACCGGGGAGCTGTTTTTT. This translates into CASSFNGRVNTGELFF.

The count of this clone is one. The rearrangement uses TRBV5-1 and TRBJ2-3; TRBD2 matches 8 bases. V was pared by 4 bases and J by 1 base, with 8 bases of the junction left unmatched. The CDR3 consists of 16 residues. Germline V lookup: CDR1 SGHRS, CDR2 YFSETQ. The CDR3 region has the DNA TGCGCCAGCAGCCCTCCGGGAGGGGTAGGCACAGATACGCAGTATTTT. It codes for CASSPPGGVGTDTQYF.